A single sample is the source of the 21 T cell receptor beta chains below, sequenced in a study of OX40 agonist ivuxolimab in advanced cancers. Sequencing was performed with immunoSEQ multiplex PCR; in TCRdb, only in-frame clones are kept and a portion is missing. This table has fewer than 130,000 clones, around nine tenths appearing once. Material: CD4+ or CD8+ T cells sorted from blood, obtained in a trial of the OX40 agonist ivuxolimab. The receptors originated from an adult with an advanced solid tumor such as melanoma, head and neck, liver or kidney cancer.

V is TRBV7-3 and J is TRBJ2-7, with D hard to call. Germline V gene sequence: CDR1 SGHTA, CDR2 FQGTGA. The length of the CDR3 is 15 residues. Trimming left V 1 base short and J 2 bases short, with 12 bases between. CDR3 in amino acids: CASSLSAGVPYEQYF. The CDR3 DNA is TGTGCCAGCAGCTTAAGTGCTGGGGTACCCTACGAGCAGTACTTC.

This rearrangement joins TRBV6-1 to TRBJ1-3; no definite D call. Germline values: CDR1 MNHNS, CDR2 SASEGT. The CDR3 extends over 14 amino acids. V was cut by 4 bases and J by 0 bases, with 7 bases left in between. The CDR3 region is CASSVGLSGNTIYF. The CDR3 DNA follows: TGTGCCAGCAGTGTGGGCCTCTCTGGAAACACCATATATTTT.

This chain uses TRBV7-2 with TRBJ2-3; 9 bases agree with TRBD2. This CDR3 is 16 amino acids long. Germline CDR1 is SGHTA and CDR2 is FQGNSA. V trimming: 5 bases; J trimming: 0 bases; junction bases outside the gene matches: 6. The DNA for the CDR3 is TGTGCCAGCAGCCCCCGACTAGCGGTCAGCACAGATACGCAGTATTTT. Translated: CASSPRLAVSTDTQYF.

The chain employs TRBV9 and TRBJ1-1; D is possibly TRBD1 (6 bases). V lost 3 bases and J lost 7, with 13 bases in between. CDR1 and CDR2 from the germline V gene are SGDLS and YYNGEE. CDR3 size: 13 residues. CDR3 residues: CASSAALDSEAFF. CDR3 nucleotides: TGTGCCAGCAGCGCGGCTCTGGACAGTGAAGCTTTCTTT.

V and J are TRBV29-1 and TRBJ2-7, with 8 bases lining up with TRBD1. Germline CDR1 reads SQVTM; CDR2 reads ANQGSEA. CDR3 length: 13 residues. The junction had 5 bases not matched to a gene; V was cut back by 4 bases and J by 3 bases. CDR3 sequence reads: CSVVQGGLYEQYF. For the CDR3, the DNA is TGCAGCGTTGTACAGGGGGGCCTCTACGAGCAGTACTTC.

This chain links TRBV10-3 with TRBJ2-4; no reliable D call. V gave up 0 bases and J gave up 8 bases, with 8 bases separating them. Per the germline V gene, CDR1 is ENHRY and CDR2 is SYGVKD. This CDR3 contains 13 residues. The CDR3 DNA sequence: TGTGCCATCAGTGAGTCCCGGATGGACATTCAGTACTTC. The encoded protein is CAISESRMDIQYF.

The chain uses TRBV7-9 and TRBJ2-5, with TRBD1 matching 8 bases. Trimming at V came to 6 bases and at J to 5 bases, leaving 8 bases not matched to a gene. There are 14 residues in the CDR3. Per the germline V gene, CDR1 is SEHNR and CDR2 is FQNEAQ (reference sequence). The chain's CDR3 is CASSSGQGYETQYF. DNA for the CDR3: TGTGCCAGCAGTTCAGGACAGGGATATGAGACCCAGTACTTC. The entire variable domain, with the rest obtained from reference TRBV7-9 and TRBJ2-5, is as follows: DTGVSQNPRHKITKRGQNVTFRCDPISEHNRLYWYRQTLGQGPEFLTYFQNEAQLEKSRLLSDRFSAERPKGSFSTLEIQRTEQGDSAMYLCASSSGQGYETQYFGPGTRLLVL.

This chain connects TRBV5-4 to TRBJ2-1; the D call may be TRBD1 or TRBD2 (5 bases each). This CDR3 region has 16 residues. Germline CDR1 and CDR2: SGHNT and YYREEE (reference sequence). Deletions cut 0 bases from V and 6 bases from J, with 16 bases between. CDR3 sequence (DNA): TGTGCCAGCAGCTTGGGGGGGTCCAACACGGGCAATGAGCAGTTCTTC. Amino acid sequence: CASSLGGSNTGNEQFF.

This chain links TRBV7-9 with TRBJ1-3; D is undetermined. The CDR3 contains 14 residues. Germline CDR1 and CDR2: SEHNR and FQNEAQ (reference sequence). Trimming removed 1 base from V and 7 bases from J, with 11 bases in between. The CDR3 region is CASSLVGAGNTIYF. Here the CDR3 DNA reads TGTGCCAGCAGCTTAGTCGGTGCGGGCAACACCATATATTTT.

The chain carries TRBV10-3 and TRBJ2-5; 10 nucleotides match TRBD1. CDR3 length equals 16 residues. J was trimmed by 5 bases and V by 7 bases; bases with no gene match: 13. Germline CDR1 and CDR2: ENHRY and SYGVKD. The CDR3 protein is CAINRDRGPPGETQYF. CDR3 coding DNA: TGTGCCATCAACCGGGACAGGGGTCCCCCCGGCGAGACCCAGTACTTC.

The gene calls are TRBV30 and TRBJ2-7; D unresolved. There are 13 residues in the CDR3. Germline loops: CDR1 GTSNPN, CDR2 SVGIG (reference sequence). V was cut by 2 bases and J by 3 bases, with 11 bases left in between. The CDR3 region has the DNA TGTGCCTGGAGTACTCAACGTAACTACGAGCAGTACTTC. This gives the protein CAWSTQRNYEQYF.

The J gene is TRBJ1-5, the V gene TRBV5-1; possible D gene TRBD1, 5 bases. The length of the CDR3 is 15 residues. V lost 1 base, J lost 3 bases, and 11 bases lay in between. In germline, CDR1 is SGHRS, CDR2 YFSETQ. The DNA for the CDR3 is TGCGCCAGCAGCTTGCAGGGCACCCCCAATCAGCCCCAGCATTTT. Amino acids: CASSLQGTPNQPQHF.

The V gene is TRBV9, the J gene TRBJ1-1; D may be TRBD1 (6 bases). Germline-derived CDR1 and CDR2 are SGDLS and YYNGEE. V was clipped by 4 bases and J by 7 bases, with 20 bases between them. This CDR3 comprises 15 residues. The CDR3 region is CASSPRSGVNFEAFF. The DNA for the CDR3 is TGTGCCAGCAGCCCTCGTTCAGGGGTAAATTTTGAAGCTTTCTTT.

The CDR3 loop reads CASRTWGLGYGYTF. CDR3 bases: TGTGCCAGCAGGACGTGGGGATTAGGGTATGGCTACACCTTC. The J gene is TRBJ1-2, the V gene TRBV5-6; D is unclear. From germline, CDR1 is SGHDT and CDR2 YYEEEE. The CDR3 is made up of 14 amino acids. Trimming shortened V by 5 bases and J by 5 bases, and 16 bases separated the two germline ends.

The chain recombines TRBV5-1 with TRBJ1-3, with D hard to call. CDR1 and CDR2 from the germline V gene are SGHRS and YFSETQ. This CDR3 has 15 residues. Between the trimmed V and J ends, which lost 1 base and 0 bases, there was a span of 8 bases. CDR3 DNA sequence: TGCGCCAGCAGCTTGTCAGGTGACTCTGGAAACACCATATATTTT. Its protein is CASSLSGDSGNTIYF.

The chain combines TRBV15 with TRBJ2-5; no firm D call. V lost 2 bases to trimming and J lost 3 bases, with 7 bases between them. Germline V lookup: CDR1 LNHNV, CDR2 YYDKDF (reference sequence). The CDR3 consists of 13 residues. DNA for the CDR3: TGTGCCACCAGCAGAAATCCTAAAGAGACCCAGTACTTC. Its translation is CATSRNPKETQYF.

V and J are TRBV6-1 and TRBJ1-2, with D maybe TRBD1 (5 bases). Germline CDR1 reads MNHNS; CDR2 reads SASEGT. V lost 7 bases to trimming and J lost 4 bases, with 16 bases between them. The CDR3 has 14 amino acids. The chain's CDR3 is CASTSTGITYGYTF. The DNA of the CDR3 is TGTGCCAGCACTAGCACAGGAATTACCTATGGCTACACCTTC.

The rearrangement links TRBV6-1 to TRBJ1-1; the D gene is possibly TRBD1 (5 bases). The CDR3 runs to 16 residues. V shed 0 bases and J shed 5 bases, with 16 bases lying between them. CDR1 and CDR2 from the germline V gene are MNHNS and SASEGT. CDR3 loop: CASSEALVGRETEAFF. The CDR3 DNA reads TGTGCCAGCAGTGAAGCGCTAGTGGGACGGGAGACTGAAGCTTTCTTT.

The CDR3 region has the DNA TGTGCCAGCTCCCGAAGGGGGGCCAACGTCCTGACTTTC. This codes for CASSRRGANVLTF. The rearrangement uses TRBV27 and TRBJ2-6; D is unclear. V gave up 8 bases and J gave up 4 bases, with 9 bases separating them. CDR3 length: 13 residues. In germline, CDR1 is MNHEY, CDR2 SMNVEV (reference sequence).

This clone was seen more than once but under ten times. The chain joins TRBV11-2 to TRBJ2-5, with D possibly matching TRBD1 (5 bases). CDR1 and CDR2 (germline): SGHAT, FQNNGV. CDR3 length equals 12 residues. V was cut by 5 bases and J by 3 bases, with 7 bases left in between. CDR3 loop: CASSPQEETQYF. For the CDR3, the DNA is TGTGCCAGCAGCCCACAGGAAGAGACCCAGTACTTC.

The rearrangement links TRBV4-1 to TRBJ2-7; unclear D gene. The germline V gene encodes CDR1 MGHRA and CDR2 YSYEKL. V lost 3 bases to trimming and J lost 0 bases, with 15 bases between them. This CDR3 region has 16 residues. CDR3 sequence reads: CASSHSLTGSSYEQYF. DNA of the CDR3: TGCGCCAGCAGCCACTCGCTGACGGGTAGCTCCTACGAGCAGTACTTC.